This T cell receptor beta chain came from a study of blood T cell repertoires in COVID-19. Here immunoSEQ multiplex PCR was the method, and the copy in TCRdb shows in-frame clones only, minus some. The profile shows about 280,000 clones, 85% of them singletons. The CDR3 sequence is 13 residues long. Germline V gives CDR1 GTSNPN, CDR2 SVGIG (reference sequence). V was pared by 5 bases and J by 7 bases, with 17 bases between. The chain uses TRBV30 and TRBJ1-2; D gene unclear. Input material: peripheral blood. The clonotype comes from a man aged 45-65 years with active or convalescent COVID-19. CDR3 amino acids: CAWDPNRGSGYTF. The CDR3 DNA reads TGTGCCTGGGATCCCAACAGAGGGAGTGGCTACACCTTC. The complete variable domain, with remaining parts taken from reference TRBV30 and TRBJ1-2, reads SQTIHQWPATLVQPVGSPLSLECTVEGTSNPNLYWYRQAAGRGLQLLFYSVGIGQISSEVPQNLSASRPQDRQFILSSKKLLLSDSGFYLCAWDPNRGSGYTFGSGTRLTVV.